Sequencing of this T cell receptor (beta chain) was carried out in a study of patients and donors after allogeneic stem cell transplantation. V was cut by 4 bases and J by 4 bases, with 15 bases left in between. Germline V lookup: CDR1 SGHRS, CDR2 YFSETQ. The CDR3 totals 14 residues. This clonotype was counted only a few times. TCRdb fed the RT-PCR reads into MiXCR, producing one record per CDR3 protein. The sample yields approximately 33,000 distinct CDR3 sequences, almost 7% seen once. The chain recombines TRBV5-1 with TRBJ2-7; maybe TRBD2 (5 bases). The receptor was derived from a human donor who was either an allogeneic HSCT recipient or a stem cell or donor lymphocyte infusion donor (not recorded which). It is not recorded whose cells these are; they may come from a transplant donor. The sequenced sample consisted of blood, either unsorted or a sorted T cell fraction (not recorded which). In DNA, the CDR3 is TGCGCCAGCAGCCGACAAGAGGGCCTTTACGAGCAGTACTTC. Its translation: CASSRQEGLYEQYF.